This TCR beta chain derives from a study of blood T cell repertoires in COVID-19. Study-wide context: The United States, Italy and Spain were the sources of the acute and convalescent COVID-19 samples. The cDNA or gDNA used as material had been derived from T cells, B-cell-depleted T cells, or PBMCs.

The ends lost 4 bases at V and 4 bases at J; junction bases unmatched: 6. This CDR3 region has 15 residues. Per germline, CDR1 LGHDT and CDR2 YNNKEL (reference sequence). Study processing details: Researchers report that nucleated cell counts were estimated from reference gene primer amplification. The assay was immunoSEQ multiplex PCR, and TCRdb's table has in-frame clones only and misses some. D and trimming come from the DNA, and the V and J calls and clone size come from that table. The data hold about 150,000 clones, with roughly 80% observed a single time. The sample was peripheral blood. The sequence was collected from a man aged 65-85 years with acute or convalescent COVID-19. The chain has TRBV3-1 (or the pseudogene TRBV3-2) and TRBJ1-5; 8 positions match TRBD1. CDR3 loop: CASSPAGQVNQPQHF. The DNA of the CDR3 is TGTGCCAGCAGCCCAGCGGGACAGGTTAATCAGCCCCAGCATTTT.